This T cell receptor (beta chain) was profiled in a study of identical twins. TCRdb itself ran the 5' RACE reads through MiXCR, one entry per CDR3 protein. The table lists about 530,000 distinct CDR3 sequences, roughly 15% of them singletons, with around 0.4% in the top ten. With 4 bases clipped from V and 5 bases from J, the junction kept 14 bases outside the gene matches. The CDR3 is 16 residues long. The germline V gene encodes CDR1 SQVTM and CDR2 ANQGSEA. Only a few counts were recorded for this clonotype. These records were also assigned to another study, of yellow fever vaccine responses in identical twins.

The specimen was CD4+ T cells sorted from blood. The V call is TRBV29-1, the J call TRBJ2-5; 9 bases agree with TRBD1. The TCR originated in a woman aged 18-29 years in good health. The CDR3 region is CSVATAGTGIRETQYF. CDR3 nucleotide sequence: TGCAGCGTTGCTACCGCCGGGACAGGGATCCGGGAGACCCAGTACTTC.